These 16 T cell receptor beta chains originate from one sample sequenced in a study of identical twins. TCRdb reprocessed the 5' RACE reads via MiXCR and lists one record per CDR3 protein. This sample yields 500,000 to 700,000 distinct CDR3 sequences, of which about 7.6% are seen a single time; approximately 1.5% belongs to the top ten. This sample was shared with a second study, whose subject was yellow fever vaccine responses in identical twins.

Sequencing was carried out using PBMCs. These receptors were obtained from a woman aged 18-30 years in good health.

This clonotype turned up a few times. The chain recombines TRBV6-1 with TRBJ2-7; 10 bases match TRBD2. The CDR3 contains 15 residues. Germline loops: CDR1 MNHNS, CDR2 SASEGT. J gave up 5 bases and V 7 bases, and 11 bases lay outside the gene matches. The CDR3 sequence is CASNAPSGSLDEQYF. The CDR3 DNA sequence: TGTGCCAGCAATGCCCCTAGCGGGAGTCTCGACGAGCAGTACTTC.

Note on this clonotype: At one end, the junction sequence differs from germline, possibly due to a read error. The V call is TRBV11-2, the J call TRBJ2-5; 12 nucleotides match TRBD2. CDR3 length: 13 residues. Germline V lookup: CDR1 SGHAT, CDR2 FQNNGV. CDR3 sequence: CASSLDGLAGIDF. The CDR3 DNA follows: TGTGCCAGCAGCTTAGACGGACTAGCGGGAATCGACTTC.

This clonotype was observed at least ten times. The V and J genes are TRBV29-1 and TRBJ2-1, with TRBD1 identical over 10 bases. This CDR3 comprises 13 residues. V lost 7 bases to trimming and J lost 6 bases; unmatched junction nucleotides: 6. The germline V gene encodes CDR1 SQVTM and CDR2 ANQGSEA. Here the CDR3 DNA reads TGCAGCGCCCGACAGGGGGCGGTCAATGAGCAGTTCTTC. As protein: CSARQGAVNEQFF.

This clonotype was observed many times. The chain is built from TRBV3-1 and TRBJ2-7; 7 nucleotides line up with TRBD1. Germline trimming cut 1 base from V and 7 bases from J; bases unmatched to any gene: 4. Germline V lookup: CDR1 LGHDT, CDR2 YNNKEL (reference sequence). This CDR3 region has 13 residues. The CDR3 spells CASSQGQGGEQYV. The DNA for the CDR3 is TGTGCCAGCAGCCAAGGACAGGGCGGAGAGCAGTACGTC.

This clonotype was counted ten times or more. The gene calls are TRBV6-1 and TRBJ1-1; a weak D match, TRBD1 (5 bases). From germline, CDR1 is MNHNS and CDR2 SASEGT. V lost 6 bases and J lost 0, with 20 bases in between. This CDR3 is 17 amino acids long. This CDR3 is CASSSSGWGYVNTEAFF. CDR3 bases: TGTGCCAGCAGCAGCTCAGGGTGGGGGTATGTGAACACTGAAGCTTTCTTT.

The rearrangement uses TRBV28 and TRBJ1-1; D unclear. This CDR3 spans 12 amino acids. The V end was cut by 5 bases, the J end by 5 bases, with 9 bases between. Per germline, CDR1 MDHEN and CDR2 SYDVKM. The CDR3 DNA reads TGTGCCAGCAGTCCTCGGCGGACTGAAGCTTTCTTT. Amino acids: CASSPRRTEAFF.

This clonotype has more than one count but fewer than ten. This sequence joins TRBV28 and TRBJ2-5; D tentatively fits TRBD1 or TRBD2 (5 bases each). The V end lost 4 bases, the J end lost 1 base, and 25 bases lay between the germline ends. Germline assignment: CDR1 MDHEN and CDR2 SYDVKM. The CDR3 is 19 amino acids. DNA for the CDR3: TGTGCCAGCAGTTCCCCTCTCACCGGGACCCTCTTAGCCCAAGAGACCCAGTACTTC. Amino acids: CASSSPLTGTLLAQETQYF.

This clonotype has just one count. CDR3 DNA: TGTGCCAGCAGCCCCGGGACAGGTAAACCGTACAATGAGCAGTTCTTC. Its translation: CASSPGTGKPYNEQFF. This sequence joins TRBV12-3 or TRBV12-4 and TRBJ2-1; TRBD1 matches 8 bases. The CDR3 is made up of 16 amino acids. The V segment lost 6 bases and the J segment 4 bases; nucleotides outside the gene matches: 11.

This clonotype was observed a few times. V and J are TRBV7-6 and TRBJ2-1, with 12 bases lining up with TRBD2. Germline V gene sequence: CDR1 SGHVS, CDR2 FNYEAQ. The J segment lost 8 bases and the V segment lost 5 bases, leaving 13 bases of the junction unmatched. The CDR3 contains 17 residues. The CDR3 reads CASSLVSASGGEHEQFF. CDR3 DNA: TGTGCCAGCAGCCTGGTATCCGCTAGCGGGGGGGAACATGAGCAGTTCTTC.

This clonotype has more than one count but fewer than ten. The J gene is TRBJ2-1, the V gene TRBV11-1, with 13 bases matching TRBD2. Germline CDR1 is SGHAT and CDR2 is FQDESV (reference sequence). The CDR3 runs 18 residues. V trimming: 5 bases; J trimming: 4 bases; junction bases outside the gene matches: 11. CDR3 bases: TGTGCCAGCAGCCCCGCCCCGGGACTAGCGGGATCTTACAATGAGCAGTTCTTC. Protein: CASSPAPGLAGSYNEQFF.

This rearrangement joins TRBV10-3 to TRBJ1-6, with D tentatively TRBD1 (5 bases). Per germline, CDR1 ENHRY and CDR2 SYGVKD. The ends were cut back, 10 bases at V and 0 bases at J, with 19 bases in the middle. The CDR3 totals 17 residues. CDR3 DNA sequence: TGTGCCACTTCCTGGGGCAGTTCCTACTCCTATAATTCACCCCTCCACTTT. Protein product: CATSWGSSYSYNSPLHF.

This sequence joins TRBV7-9 and TRBJ2-3; D not certain. The CDR3 is made up of 15 amino acids. The ends were cut back, 0 bases at V and 2 bases at J, with 9 bases in the middle. Germline CDR1 SEHNR, CDR2 FQNEAQ (reference sequence). The DNA for the CDR3 is TGTGCCAGCAGCTTAGCGAGCCCGGTCACAGATACGCAGTATTTT. Its translation: CASSLASPVTDTQYF.

There are many counts of this clonotype. The chain has TRBV5-1 and TRBJ1-4, with 7 bases that match TRBD1. The CDR3 covers 14 residues. V lost 3 bases and J lost 6; bases outside the gene matches: 5. CDR1 is SGHRS and CDR2 is YFSETQ in the germline V gene. CDR3 region: CASSSGQPDEKLFF. CDR3 nucleotides: TGCGCCAGCAGCTCGGGACAGCCAGATGAAAAACTGTTTTTT.

The sample holds a few counts of this clonotype. CDR3 residues: CASSLGGLAGANEQFF. Here the CDR3 DNA reads TGCGCCAGCAGCTTGGGAGGACTAGCGGGAGCTAATGAGCAGTTCTTC. The rearrangement links TRBV5-1 to TRBJ2-1, with 13 bases matching TRBD2. V shed 0 bases, J shed 7 bases, and the junction held 4 bases outside the gene matches. There are 16 residues in the CDR3. Looked up from germline, CDR1 is SGHRS and CDR2 is YFSETQ. The entire variable domain, with the rest obtained from reference TRBV5-1 and TRBJ2-1, is as follows: KAGVTQTPRYLIKTRGQQVTLSCSPISGHRSVSWYQQTPGQGLQFLFEYFSETQRNKGNFPGRFSGRQFSNSRSEMNVSTLELGDSALYLCASSLGGLAGANEQFFGPGTRLTVL.

This clonotype came up a few times. The chain recombines TRBV6-7 with TRBJ2-1; 9 bases align to TRBD1. TRBV6-7 is labeled an ORF, and its function is uncertain. V shed 2 bases and J 10 bases; nucleotides not matched to a gene: 18. The CDR3 is made up of 18 amino acids. This CDR3 reads CASSYPNDPNRGHREQFF. In nucleotides, the CDR3 is TGTGCCAGCAGTTACCCAAATGACCCCAACAGGGGGCATAGGGAGCAGTTCTTC.

The gene calls are TRBV5-8 and TRBJ2-3; D is possibly TRBD1 (6 bases). CDR3 length equals 15 residues. Between the trimmed V and J ends, which lost 2 bases and 5 bases, there was a span of 15 bases. Germline V gene lookup returns CDR1 SGHTS and CDR2 YDEGEE. CDR3 DNA: TGTGCCAGCAGCTTAGACAGGTTAAAAATAGATACGCAGTATTTT. Translation: CASSLDRLKIDTQYF.